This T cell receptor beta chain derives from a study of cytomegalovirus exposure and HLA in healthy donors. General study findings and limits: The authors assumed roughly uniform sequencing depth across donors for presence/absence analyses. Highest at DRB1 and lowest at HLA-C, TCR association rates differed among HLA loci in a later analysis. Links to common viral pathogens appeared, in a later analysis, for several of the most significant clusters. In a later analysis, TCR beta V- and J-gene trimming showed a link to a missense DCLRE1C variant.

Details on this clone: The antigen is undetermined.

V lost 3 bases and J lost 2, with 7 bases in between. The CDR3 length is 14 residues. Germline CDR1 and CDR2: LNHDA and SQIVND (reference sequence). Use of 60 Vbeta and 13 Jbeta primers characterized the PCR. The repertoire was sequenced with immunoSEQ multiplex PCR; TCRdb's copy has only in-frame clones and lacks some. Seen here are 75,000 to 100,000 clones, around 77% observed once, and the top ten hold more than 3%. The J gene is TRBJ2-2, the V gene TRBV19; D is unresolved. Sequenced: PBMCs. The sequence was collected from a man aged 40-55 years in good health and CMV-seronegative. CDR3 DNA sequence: TGTGCCAGTAGTATTACCAGTAACACCGGGGAGCTGTTTTTT. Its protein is CASSITSNTGELFF.